Listed here are 6 T cell receptor beta chains from one sample, sequenced in a study of blood T cells in healthy people across ages. Alongside a J-beta primer mix, a sample-barcoded 5' primer served in a second PCR lasting 7 to 11 cycles. TCRdb reanalysed the 5' RACE reads using MiXCR and keeps one entry per CDR3 protein. The sample lists hundreds of thousands of distinct CDR3 sequences, about a fifth occurring once. Sequencing was performed on blood. These receptors were collected from a man aged 65 to 79 in good health.

Only a few counts were recorded for this clonotype. The chain carries TRBV6-5 and TRBJ1-2; D ambiguous. V was clipped by 4 bases and J by 4 bases, with 10 bases between them. The CDR3 is 13 amino acids. CDR1 and CDR2 from the germline V gene are MNHEY and SVGAGI. DNA for the CDR3: TGTGCCAGCAGTTCCCCCGATCCCTATGGCTACACCTTC. This translates into CASSSPDPYGYTF.

The chain couples TRBV4-1 to TRBJ2-5; D perhaps matches TRBD2 (6 bases). This CDR3 comprises 15 residues. CDR1 is MGHRA and CDR2 is YSYEKL in the germline V gene. The ends were cut back, 3 bases at V and 5 bases at J, with 16 bases in the middle. The CDR3, as DNA: TGCGCCAGCAGCCATCTTGGACTATCTTCGGAGACCCAGTACTTC. This encodes CASSHLGLSSETQYF.

Here the CDR3 DNA reads TGCAGTGCTAGAGGTAGCGGACTCTACGAGCAGTACTTC. Its protein is CSARGSGLYEQYF. V is TRBV20-1 and J is TRBJ2-7, with D maybe TRBD2 (6 bases). The CDR3 length is 13 residues. The germline V gene encodes CDR1 DFQATT and CDR2 SNEGSKA (reference sequence). V was clipped by 1 base and J by 3 bases, with 10 bases between them.

This clonotype appeared a few times. This chain links TRBV11-2 with TRBJ2-1; D is uncertain. The J call may be faulty, since TRBJ2-7 better matches the DNA end. The germline V gene has CDR1 SGHAT and CDR2 FQNNGV. This CDR3 region has 13 residues. The CDR3 protein is CASSSGALYEQYF. DNA for the CDR3: TGTGCCAGCAGCTCAGGAGCCCTATACGAGCAGTACTTC.

This sequence joins TRBV20-1 and TRBJ2-7, with 7 bases lining up with TRBD1. V lost 7 bases and J lost 6; bases outside the gene matches: 12. The CDR3 is 13 residues long. In germline, CDR1 is DFQATT, CDR2 SNEGSKA (reference sequence). Here the CDR3 DNA reads TGCAGTGTCACGCGACAGGGTAAGGGCGAGCAGTACTTC. Translation gives CSVTRQGKGEQYF.

The CDR3, as DNA: TGCAGCGTGCAACCATTCCGGGACACGCCACCGTTCTTC. Its protein is CSVQPFRDTPPFF. V is TRBV29-1 and J is TRBJ2-1, with a tentative D call TRBD1 (6 bases). The CDR3 covers 13 residues. The V end was cut by 6 bases, the J end by 15 bases, with 24 bases between. Germline lookup yields CDR1 SQVTM and CDR2 ANQGSEA.